Each of the 31 T cell receptor beta chains below was sequenced from the same sample in a study of blood T cell repertoires in COVID-19. Only in-frame clones appear in the TCRdb table, and some are missing; sequencing was by immunoSEQ multiplex PCR. The sample shows about 230,000 clones, 88% of them seen only once. The sample comprised PBMCs or T cells enriched from blood (not recorded which). The receptors were sampled from a woman aged 25 to 39 who had been exposed to COVID-19.

The chain has TRBV7-9 and TRBJ1-1, with D perhaps matching TRBD1 (5 bases). V was pared by 5 bases and J by 0 bases, with 13 bases between. The V gene's germline CDR1 is SEHNR and CDR2 FQNEAQ (reference sequence). The CDR3 consists of 15 residues. The CDR3 reads CASSPRGRLNTEAFF. DNA for the CDR3: TGTGCCAGCAGCCCCCGGGGGAGATTGAACACTGAAGCTTTCTTT.

The rearrangement joins TRBV5-1 to TRBJ1-1; maybe TRBD1 (5 bases). This CDR3 is 14 amino acids long. Trimming cost V 4 bases and J 6 bases, with 16 bases left between them. Germline lookup yields CDR1 SGHRS and CDR2 YFSETQ. CDR3 loop: CASSLRVSGPEAFF. CDR3 in DNA: TGCGCCAGCAGCCTCAGGGTTAGCGGCCCTGAAGCTTTCTTT.

The gene calls are TRBV10-3 and TRBJ1-1, with D possibly being TRBD1 (5 bases). This CDR3 is built from 15 residues. V was trimmed by 6 bases and J by 1 base, leaving 15 bases between them. Germline V gene data show CDR1 as ENHRY and CDR2 as SYGVKD. The CDR3 is CAIRGYRLPNTEAFF. The CDR3 DNA reads as TGTGCCATCAGGGGGTACAGGCTCCCGAACACTGAAGCTTTCTTT.

This chain links TRBV28 with TRBJ1-4; the match to TRBD1 covers 7 bases. The germline gives CDR1 MDHEN, CDR2 SYDVKM. The V gene end was trimmed by 2 bases and the J gene end by 3 bases; junction bases not matched to a gene: 3. The CDR3 length is 15 residues. CDR3: CASSLRQGSNEKLFF. DNA of the CDR3: TGTGCCAGCAGTTTAAGACAGGGATCTAATGAAAAACTGTTTTTT.

This sequence joins TRBV7-2 and TRBJ2-7; 7 nucleotides line up with TRBD2. Losses at the gene ends were 0 bases for V and 0 bases for J; bases not matched to a gene: 2. The CDR3 has 15 amino acids. CDR1 and CDR2 (germline): SGHTA, FQGNSA. This CDR3 is CASSLAGGTSYEQYF. The CDR3 DNA sequence: TGTGCCAGCAGCTTAGCGGGAGGGACCTCCTACGAGCAGTACTTC.

V gene TRBV30 combines with J gene TRBJ1-4; no firm D call. This CDR3 has 13 amino acids. V shed 2 bases and J shed 6 bases, with 10 bases lying between them. Germline CDR1 reads GTSNPN; CDR2 reads SVGIG (reference sequence). The CDR3 loop is CAWSIHRDEKLFF. The CDR3 DNA is TGTGCCTGGAGTATCCACCGGGATGAAAAACTGTTTTTT.

This clone is a singleton in its sample. The rearrangement links TRBV2 to TRBJ2-3, with D possibly TRBD1 on 6 matching bases. Germline V lookup: CDR1 SNHLY, CDR2 FYNNEI. The CDR3 loop spans 16 amino acids. With 3 bases removed from V and 4 bases from J, the gap between germline ends came to 17 bases. The CDR3 DNA sequence: TGTGCCAGCAGTGAGGACAGCACCCCTGGGGCAGATACGCAGTATTTT. This gives the protein CASSEDSTPGADTQYF.

This sequence joins TRBV19 and TRBJ1-4, with D uncertain. This CDR3 comprises 14 residues. Germline assignment: CDR1 LNHDA and CDR2 SQIVND (reference sequence). V was shortened by 3 bases and J by 4 bases, with 9 bases between the two germline ends. In DNA, the CDR3 is TGTGCCAGTAGTATCTGGGCCTTTAATGAAAAACTGTTTTTT. This codes for CASSIWAFNEKLFF.

The chain recombines TRBV5-1 with TRBJ2-3, with D possibly being TRBD1 (5 bases). Looked up from germline, CDR1 is SGHRS and CDR2 is YFSETQ. Trimming cost V 1 base and J 5 bases, with 11 bases left between them. CDR3 length: 14 residues. In nucleotides, the CDR3 is TGCGCCAGCAGCTTGATGGCAGGGAAAGATACGCAGTATTTT. It encodes CASSLMAGKDTQYF.

The chain joins TRBV5-5 to TRBJ2-1, with 10 bases fitting TRBD2. From germline, CDR1 is SGHKS and CDR2 YYEKEE (reference sequence). This CDR3 is 16 amino acids long. V shed 4 bases and J 9 bases; nucleotides not matched to a gene: 13. The CDR3 bases are TGTGCCAGCAGCCCCGGACTAGCGGAACGGTGGGGTGAGCAGTTCTTC. It codes for CASSPGLAERWGEQFF. The full variable domain, in which reference TRBV5-5 and TRBJ2-1 provide the parts outside the CDR3, is DAGVTQSPTHLIKTRGQQVTLRCSPISGHKSVSWYQQVLGQGPQFIFQYYEKEERGRGNFPDRFSARQFPNYSSELNVNALLLGDSALYLCASSPGLAERWGEQFFGPGTRLTVL.

The chain combines TRBV7-9 with TRBJ2-1; D perhaps matches TRBD1 (5 bases). Trimming took off 1 base at V and 6 bases at J, with 16 bases between the two ends. The CDR3 totals 16 residues. Germline lookup yields CDR1 SEHNR and CDR2 FQNEAQ (reference sequence). The CDR3 DNA is TGTGCCAGCAGCTTAGTCGCAGGGAAGAGGCTCAATGAGCAGTTCTTC. Its protein is CASSLVAGKRLNEQFF.

The chain has TRBV19 and TRBJ1-3; D not certain. V was shortened by 7 bases and J by 0 bases, with 10 bases between the two germline ends. CDR1 and CDR2 (germline): LNHDA, SQIVND (reference sequence). CDR3 length: 14 residues. The CDR3: CASIPYFSGNTIYF. Written as DNA, the CDR3 is TGTGCCAGTATCCCTTACTTCTCTGGAAACACCATATATTTT. The complete variable domain, with remaining parts taken from reference TRBV19 and TRBJ1-3, reads DGGITQSPKYLFRKEGQNVTLSCEQNLNHDAMYWYRQDPGQGLRLIYYSQIVNDFQKGDIAEGYSVSREKKESFPLTVTSAQKNPTAFYLCASIPYFSGNTIYFGEGSWLTVV.

The chain combines TRBV7-9 with TRBJ2-3; 7 bases line up with TRBD2. The V and J ends lost 3 bases and 4 bases, in that order; junction bases with no gene match: 4. This CDR3 has 14 residues. Germline CDR1 SEHNR, CDR2 FQNEAQ (reference sequence). The CDR3 loop is CASSFGGSADTQYF. In DNA form, the CDR3 reads TGTGCCAGCAGCTTTGGCGGGAGTGCAGATACGCAGTATTTT.

The V and J genes are TRBV24-1 and TRBJ2-3; 9 nucleotides match TRBD2. This CDR3 spans 18 amino acids. The V and J ends lost 4 bases and 2 bases, in that order; junction bases with no gene match: 12. Germline assignment: CDR1 KGHDR and CDR2 SFDVKD. The CDR3 region has the DNA TGTGCCACCAGTGACGACACTACGACTAGCGGCCACACAGATACGCAGTATTTT. Its protein is CATSDDTTTSGHTDTQYF.

The gene calls are TRBV27 and TRBJ2-7, with D possibly matching TRBD2 (5 bases). Germline CDR1 MNHEY, CDR2 SMNVEV (reference sequence). The CDR3 consists of 14 residues. Trimming removed 2 bases at V and 3 bases at J, with 11 bases between. The CDR3 loop reads CASSLITGGYEQYF. As DNA, the CDR3 is TGTGCCAGCAGTTTAATTACTGGAGGCTACGAGCAGTACTTC.

The chain recombines TRBV28 with TRBJ1-1; the D gene is possibly TRBD1 (6 bases). Between the trimmed V and J ends, which lost 6 bases and 0 bases, there was a span of 29 bases. CDR1 and CDR2 from the germline V gene are MDHEN and SYDVKM. The CDR3 totals 20 residues. CDR3 sequence (DNA): TGTGCCAGCAGACCGATATTATTTCTTAGGTCAGGGGCCTTGAACACTGAAGCTTTCTTT. Encoded protein: CASRPILFLRSGALNTEAFF.

The chain carries TRBV7-9 and TRBJ2-5, with 9 bases matching TRBD1. The length of the CDR3 is 14 residues. Germline V gene sequence: CDR1 SEHNR, CDR2 FQNEAQ (reference sequence). V shed 6 bases, J shed 1 base, and the junction held 3 bases outside the gene matches. For the CDR3, the DNA is TGTGCCAGCAGACAGGACAGGGGCCAAGAGACCCAGTACTTC. Amino acids: CASRQDRGQETQYF.

This clone was found once. The V call is TRBV25-1, the J call TRBJ2-5; D might be TRBD1 (6 bases). Trimming stripped 8 bases from V and 5 bases from J, with 18 bases between. Germline lookup yields CDR1 MGHDK and CDR2 SYGVNS. The CDR3 contains 14 residues. CDR3 loop: CASRTGRVAETQYF. Here the CDR3 DNA reads TGTGCCAGCCGTACAGGGAGAGTCGCCGAGACCCAGTACTTC.

The genes are TRBV7-2 and TRBJ2-3, with D unresolved. The CDR3 length is 17 residues. Germline-derived CDR1 and CDR2 are SGHTA and FQGNSA. Trimming pared 2 bases from V and 3 bases from J, leaving 18 bases between. CDR3 DNA: TGTGCCAGCAGCTTACTTCGAGAGTTCTTAGAGACAGATACGCAGTATTTT. Translated: CASSLLREFLETDTQYF.

The CDR3, as DNA: TGTGCCAGCAGCTTAGGGGATGGAGGGACTGGCGGGGAGCTGTTTTTT. Translating gives CASSLGDGGTGGELFF. This chain uses TRBV7-9 with TRBJ2-2, with a weak D call TRBD2 (6 bases). The CDR3 contains 16 residues. V gave up 1 base and J gave up 7 bases, with 16 bases separating them. Looked up from germline, CDR1 is SEHNR and CDR2 is FQNEAQ (reference sequence).

The chain is built from TRBV11-1 and TRBJ2-5, with 7 bases lining up with TRBD2. The CDR3 contains 14 residues. The germline CDR1 and CDR2 sequences are SGHAT and FQDESV (reference sequence). After removal of 2 bases from V and 4 bases from J, the junction contained 4 bases not matched to a gene. The CDR3 bases are TGTGCCAGCAGCTTAATTGTAGCGGGAGAGACCCAGTACTTC. Its translation is CASSLIVAGETQYF.

This clone was counted once. The chain employs TRBV4-1 and TRBJ1-5, with 7 bases fitting TRBD1. V was pared by 2 bases and J by 3 bases, with 4 bases of the junction left unmatched. This CDR3 contains 15 residues. Germline assignment: CDR1 MGHRA and CDR2 YSYEKL. The CDR3 spells CASSQYQGVNQPQHF. The CDR3, as DNA: TGCGCCAGCAGCCAATACCAGGGGGTCAATCAGCCCCAGCATTTT.

V is TRBV28 and J is TRBJ1-2; D is ambiguous. Trimming took off 6 bases at V and 1 base at J, with 12 bases between the two ends. The CDR3 is 14 amino acids. CDR1 is MDHEN and CDR2 is SYDVKM in the germline V gene. CDR3 in DNA: TGTGCCAGCAGGACTGACGGGGTTAACTATGGCTACACCTTC. Translating it yields CASRTDGVNYGYTF.

The chain links TRBV19 to TRBJ1-5; tentative D call: TRBD1 (5 bases). Germline V CDR1 and CDR2: LNHDA, SQIVND (reference sequence). CDR3 length equals 13 residues. V lost 4 bases and J 4 bases, leaving 8 bases between the germline ends. The CDR3 region has the DNA TGTGCCAGTAGTACAGACAGAAATCAGCCCCAGCATTTT. Translation: CASSTDRNQPQHF.

The chain recombines TRBV12-5 with TRBJ2-7; D remains unclear. Germline V gene lookup returns CDR1 LGHNT and CDR2 FRNRAP. The CDR3 has 13 amino acids. The V end lost 3 bases, the J end lost 0 bases, and 6 bases lay between the germline ends. This chain's CDR3 is CASGFENSYEQYF. In DNA, the CDR3 is TGTGCTAGTGGTTTCGAGAACTCCTACGAGCAGTACTTC.

The chain joins TRBV6-5 to TRBJ2-7; the D gene is possibly TRBD1 (6 bases). Germline lookup yields CDR1 MNHEY and CDR2 SVGAGI. Trimming left V 9 bases short and J 2 bases short, with 11 bases between. The CDR3 sequence is 12 residues long. The CDR3 reads CASRDITYEQYF. CDR3 bases: TGTGCCAGTCGGGACATTACCTACGAGCAGTACTTC.

This clone was counted between two and nine times. This chain joins TRBV24-1 and TRBJ1-2; D not resolved. CDR1 and CDR2 from the germline V gene are KGHDR and SFDVKD. This CDR3 is 14 amino acids long. V shed 1 base and J shed 8 bases, with 13 bases lying between them. Here the CDR3 DNA reads TGTGCCACCAGTGATTTAGAGGCGCCCTACGGCTACACCTTC. The encoded protein is CATSDLEAPYGYTF.

This chain connects TRBV27 to TRBJ2-1, with D perhaps TRBD2 (5 bases). CDR3 length equals 16 residues. The germline gives CDR1 MNHEY, CDR2 SMNVEV (reference sequence). V dropped 3 bases and J dropped 1 base, with 13 bases sitting between them. The CDR3 DNA follows: TGTGCCAGCAGTTTGGTCCGGGGAGAATCCTACAATGAGCAGTTCTTC. This gives the protein CASSLVRGESYNEQFF.

The rearrangement links TRBV5-1 to TRBJ1-1; D remains unclear. The CDR3 is made up of 18 amino acids. CDR1 and CDR2 from the germline V gene are SGHRS and YFSETQ. Trimming removed 0 bases at V and 4 bases at J, with 22 bases between. The CDR3 DNA reads TGCGCCAGCAGCTTGGGACAAGGCGTAAGGTCGTTGGCCACTGAAGCTTTCTTT. Its protein is CASSLGQGVRSLATEAFF.

The chain has TRBV10-1 and TRBJ1-2; 8 bases fit TRBD1. Germline assignment: CDR1 WNHNN and CDR2 SYGVQD (reference sequence). Losses at the gene ends were 3 bases for V and 6 bases for J; bases not matched to a gene: 3. This CDR3 contains 13 residues. The CDR3 is CASSERTGHGYTF. The CDR3 DNA follows: TGCGCCAGCAGTGAACGGACAGGGCATGGCTACACCTTC.

The chain is built from TRBV19 and TRBJ2-7, with 8 bases identical to TRBD1. After removal of 8 bases from V and 0 bases from J, the junction contained 3 bases not matched to a gene. The V gene's germline CDR1 is LNHDA and CDR2 SQIVND (reference sequence). This CDR3 is 13 amino acids long. CDR3 amino acids: CASRDRGSYEQYF. DNA for the CDR3: TGTGCCAGTCGAGACAGGGGCTCCTACGAGCAGTACTTC.